These 22 T cell receptor beta chains were all obtained from the same sample, sequenced in a study of response to subunit inactivated influenza vaccine. TCRdb passed the RT-PCR reads through MiXCR, listing each CDR3 protein once. Of about 780,000 distinct CDR3 sequences listed, around a sixth were seen once; the top ten hold under 13%. The source was PBMCs from blood, collected about 5 days after vaccination. The receptors originated from a man aged 45-65 years who received an inactivated influenza vaccine.

The chain has TRBV27 and TRBJ2-5, with 9 bases aligning to TRBD2. The length of the CDR3 is 17 residues. CDR1 is MNHEY, CDR2 SMNVEV, per germline (reference sequence). Germline trimming cut 5 bases from V and 0 bases from J; bases unmatched to any gene: 10. CDR3 DNA sequence: TGTGCCAGCAGTAGGAGGCGTCTAGCGGGGAACCAAGAGACCCAGTACTTC. It is translated as CASSRRRLAGNQETQYF.

This clonotype was detected only a few times. The V and J genes are TRBV21-1 and TRBJ2-7; the table's D call, TRBD1, has no DNA check behind it. TRBV21-1 represents a pseudogene. The CDR3 has 13 amino acids. The CDR3: CASSRPAPGEQYF. The CDR3 DNA sequence: TGTGCCAGCAGCCGCCCTGCTCCGGGGGAGCAGTACTTC.

This chain connects TRBV12-3 or TRBV12-4 to TRBJ2-5; D unclear. The CDR3 length is 13 residues. V lost 8 bases and J lost 4, with 14 bases in between. As DNA, the CDR3 is TGTGCCAGCTCTGTTTGGGGTGCAGAGACCCAGTACTTC. It encodes CASSVWGAETQYF.

The chain is built from TRBV6-1 and TRBJ2-2; D is possibly TRBD2 (7 bases). Germline CDR1 reads MNHNS; CDR2 reads SASEGT. V dropped 8 bases and J dropped 4 bases, with 20 bases sitting between them. The CDR3 covers 16 residues. CDR3 amino acids: CASRGGPWGGTGELFF. The CDR3 DNA is TGTGCCAGCCGAGGGGGGCCATGGGGGGGCACCGGGGAGCTGTTTTTT.

The CDR3 reads CASIPSGRGAYEQYF. In nucleotides, the CDR3 is TGTGCCAGCATACCCTCCGGCAGGGGGGCCTACGAGCAGTACTTC. J is TRBJ2-7 and V is TRBV7-9; D perhaps matches TRBD1 (7 bases). Trimming took off 7 bases at V and 2 bases at J, with 18 bases between the two ends. CDR1 is SEHNR and CDR2 is FQNEAQ in the germline V gene (reference sequence). This CDR3 comprises 15 residues. Full variable domain (rest looked up from reference TRBV7-9 and TRBJ2-7): DTGVSQNPRHKITKRGQNVTFRCDPISEHNRLYWYRQTLGQGPEFLTYFQNEAQLEKSRLLSDRFSAERPKGSFSTLEIQRTEQGDSAMYLCASIPSGRGAYEQYFGPGTRLTVT.

This clonotype was counted a few times. The V and J genes are TRBV11-2 and TRBJ1-1, with a weak D call TRBD1 (5 bases). This CDR3 region has 16 residues. Germline V gene sequence: CDR1 SGHAT, CDR2 FQNNGV. Trimming left V 6 bases short and J 2 bases short, with 19 bases between. Here the CDR3 DNA reads TGTGCCAGCAGTTCGGGGGAGAAGGGATTTAACACTGAAGCTTTCTTT. Its protein is CASSSGEKGFNTEAFF.

This clonotype was recorded a few times. This chain joins TRBV20-1 and TRBJ2-1, with 10 bases matching TRBD2. This CDR3 contains 16 residues. With V trimmed by 2 bases and J by 1 base, 5 bases remained unmatched. Germline CDR1 reads DFQATT; CDR2 reads SNEGSKA (reference sequence). This CDR3 is CSARPRTSGSYNEQFF. The CDR3 DNA follows: TGCAGTGCTAGACCGCGGACTAGCGGTTCCTACAATGAGCAGTTCTTC.

The V and J genes are TRBV7-2 and TRBJ2-3; 14 bases are shared with TRBD2. J gave up 5 bases and V 2 bases, and 3 bases lay outside the gene matches. The CDR3 sequence is 16 residues long. Germline V gives CDR1 SGHTA, CDR2 FQGNSA. CDR3 nucleotides: TGTGCCAGCAGCTTATTAGGGACTAGCGGGAGAGATACGCAGTATTTT. It codes for CASSLLGTSGRDTQYF.

The table lists this clonotype with a few counts. The rearrangement joins TRBV4-2 to TRBJ2-1, with 8 bases that match TRBD2. The CDR3 totals 16 residues. V lost 1 base and J lost 4; bases outside the gene matches: 6. Germline-derived CDR1 and CDR2 are LGHNA and YNFKEQ. The CDR3 region is CASSQASSGYYNEQFF. Here the CDR3 DNA reads TGTGCCAGCAGCCAAGCGTCTAGCGGGTATTACAATGAGCAGTTCTTC.

This clonotype was picked up one time. V usage is TRBV2 and J usage is TRBJ1-4; D uncertain. V was cut by 9 bases and J by 3 bases, with 14 bases left in between. Germline assignment: CDR1 SNHLY and CDR2 FYNNEI. The CDR3 covers 14 residues. CDR3 amino acids: CASSIRGANEKLFF. The CDR3 bases are TGTGCCAGTAGCATACGTGGGGCTAATGAAAAACTGTTTTTT.

In this sample, this clonotype turned up a few times. The gene calls are TRBV4-3 and TRBJ2-1; the D is unclear. Per germline, CDR1 LGHNA and CDR2 YSLEER. Trimming took off 0 bases at V and 0 bases at J, with 12 bases between the two ends. The CDR3 is made up of 17 amino acids. CDR3 in DNA: TGCGCCAGCAGCCAAGATTATGGCGGAAACTCCTACAATGAGCAGTTCTTC. Translation: CASSQDYGGNSYNEQFF.

The J gene is TRBJ2-5, the V gene TRBV25-1; 7 nucleotides line up with TRBD1. The CDR3 sequence is 12 residues long. The germline V gene encodes CDR1 MGHDK and CDR2 SYGVNS. V was clipped by 11 bases and J by 2 bases; unmatched bases: 5. The CDR3 DNA reads as TGTGCCCGATGGGGACAGCAAGAGACCCAGTACTTC. It yields the protein CARWGQQETQYF.

In its sample, this clonotype was seen a few times. The CDR3 DNA follows: TGCAGCGTTGAAGATCGGGCTAGCGGCTACGAGCAGTACTTC. Protein: CSVEDRASGYEQYF. V is TRBV29-1 and J is TRBJ2-7; 7 bases line up with TRBD2. The V gene end was trimmed by 0 bases and the J gene end by 3 bases; junction bases not matched to a gene: 5. The germline CDR1 and CDR2 sequences are SQVTM and ANQGSEA. The CDR3 totals 14 residues.

The genes are TRBV4-3 and TRBJ2-1; 8 bases map to TRBD2. Germline V gives CDR1 LGHNA, CDR2 YSLEER. The V and J ends lost 2 bases and 2 bases, in that order; junction bases with no gene match: 8. The CDR3 extends over 17 amino acids. The CDR3 loop is CASSQIGGARAYNEQFF. The CDR3 DNA follows: TGCGCCAGCAGCCAAATCGGGGGGGCTAGGGCCTACAATGAGCAGTTCTTC.

This clonotype was found a few times. This chain uses TRBV7-6 with TRBJ2-1; D possibly matches TRBD1 or TRBD2 (5 bases each). V was clipped by 0 bases and J by 7 bases, with 10 bases between them. The CDR3 has 14 amino acids. Germline lookup yields CDR1 SGHVS and CDR2 FNYEAQ. The CDR3 reads CASSLATEGNEQFF. The DNA for the CDR3 is TGTGCCAGCAGCTTAGCGACAGAGGGGAATGAGCAGTTCTTC. The full variable domain, with the rest looked up from reference TRBV7-6 and TRBJ2-1, is GAGVSQSPRYKVTKRGQDVALRCDPISGHVSLYWYRQALGQGPEFLTYFNYEAQQDKSGLPNDRFSAERPEGSISTLTIQRTEQRDSAMYRCASSLATEGNEQFFGPGTRLTVL.

The chain links TRBV20-1 to TRBJ2-7; D gene uncertain. V lost 3 bases to trimming and J lost 7 bases, with 13 bases between them. The CDR3 extends over 12 amino acids. Looked up from germline, CDR1 is DFQATT and CDR2 is SNEGSKA (reference sequence). CDR3 residues: CSASQITKEQYF. Here the CDR3 DNA reads TGCAGTGCTAGTCAGATTACAAAGGAGCAGTACTTC.

The chain links TRBV7-8 to TRBJ1-4, with D possibly matching TRBD1 (5 bases). Germline-derived CDR1 and CDR2 are SGHVS and FQNEAQ. The ends were cut back, 7 bases at V and 6 bases at J, with 18 bases in the middle. The CDR3 spans 15 residues. The CDR3 is CASTPYRGADEKLFF. DNA for the CDR3: TGTGCCAGCACCCCGTACCGAGGGGCGGATGAAAAACTGTTTTTT.

This clonotype occurred many times. This chain connects TRBV7-9 to TRBJ2-1; D unresolved. The CDR3 contains 12 residues. Germline V gives CDR1 SEHNR, CDR2 FQNEAQ (reference sequence). Trimming removed 5 bases at V and 5 bases at J, with 7 bases between. The DNA for the CDR3 is TGTGCCAGCAGCCCAAATAACAATGAGCAGTTCTTC. Protein product: CASSPNNNEQFF.

The genes are TRBV5-1 and TRBJ2-1; 7 nucleotides line up with TRBD1. Germline-derived CDR1 and CDR2 are SGHRS and YFSETQ. This CDR3 spans 16 amino acids. V shed 3 bases and J 0 bases; nucleotides not matched to a gene: 6. CDR3 in DNA: TGCGCCAGCAGCTCAAGACAGGGAGCCTCCTACAATGAGCAGTTCTTC. This sequence encodes CASSSRQGASYNEQFF.

A few counts support this clonotype. The chain employs TRBV20-1 and TRBJ2-4, with D possibly matching TRBD1 (6 bases). V lost 2 bases and J 6 bases, leaving 20 bases between the germline ends. Germline assignment: CDR1 DFQATT and CDR2 SNEGSKA (reference sequence). CDR3 length: 16 amino acids. CDR3 residues: CSARQGRGNTRNIQYF. The DNA of the CDR3 is TGCAGTGCTAGACAGGGGCGAGGGAATACACGAAACATTCAGTACTTC.

J is TRBJ2-3 and V is TRBV7-2; no reliable D call. The V gene lost 5 bases and the J gene lost 0 bases, with 6 bases spanning the gap. The CDR3 totals 13 residues. Germline V gene sequence: CDR1 SGHTA, CDR2 FQGNSA. The CDR3 DNA follows: TGTGCCAGCAGCCCGAAGAGCACAGATACGCAGTATTTT. It is translated as CASSPKSTDTQYF.

V and J are TRBV3-1 and TRBJ2-2, with D maybe TRBD2 (6 bases). Trimming took 4 bases from V and 2 from J, leaving 17 bases between them. CDR3 length: 17 residues. Per germline, CDR1 LGHDT and CDR2 YNNKEL (reference sequence). The CDR3 coding sequence is TGTGCCAGCAGCCCTCCCAGGACTACAGCCAACACCGGGGAGCTGTTTTTT. Its protein is CASSPPRTTANTGELFF.